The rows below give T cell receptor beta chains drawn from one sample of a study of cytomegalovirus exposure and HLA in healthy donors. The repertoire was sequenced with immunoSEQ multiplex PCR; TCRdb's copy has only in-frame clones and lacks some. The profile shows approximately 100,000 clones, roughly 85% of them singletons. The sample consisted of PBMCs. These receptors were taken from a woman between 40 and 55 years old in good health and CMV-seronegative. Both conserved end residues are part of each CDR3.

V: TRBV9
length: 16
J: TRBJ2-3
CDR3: CASSVGQYPITDTQYF

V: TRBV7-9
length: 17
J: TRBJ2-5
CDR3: CSSSFSRGLAGAETQYF

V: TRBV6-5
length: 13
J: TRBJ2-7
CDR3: CASRVTYSYEQYF

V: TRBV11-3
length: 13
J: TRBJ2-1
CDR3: CASSLSMRNEQFF

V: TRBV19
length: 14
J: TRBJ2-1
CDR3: CASKSSGIYNEQFF

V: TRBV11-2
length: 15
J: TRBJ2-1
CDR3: CASSLEGDSYNEQFF

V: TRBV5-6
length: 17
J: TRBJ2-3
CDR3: CASSLWTSGSYVDTQYF

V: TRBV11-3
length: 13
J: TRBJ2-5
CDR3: CASSVGGDGTQYF

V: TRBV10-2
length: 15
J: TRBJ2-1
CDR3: CATQLPTSGNNEQFF

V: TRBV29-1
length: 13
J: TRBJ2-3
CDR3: CSFDQGFTDTQYF

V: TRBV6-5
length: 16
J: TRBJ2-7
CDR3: CASSYGERGLSYEQYF

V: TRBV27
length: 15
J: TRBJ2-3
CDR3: CASRRGGTPTDTQYF

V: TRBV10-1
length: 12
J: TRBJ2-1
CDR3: CASIRASDEQFF

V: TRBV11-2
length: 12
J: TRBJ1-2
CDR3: CASSPHSSGYTF

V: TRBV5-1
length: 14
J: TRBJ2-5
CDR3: CASTQGTVQETQYF

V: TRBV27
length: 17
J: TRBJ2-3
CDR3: CASSLLAELSGTDTQYF

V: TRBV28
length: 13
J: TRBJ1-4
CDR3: CASSLLKSEKLFF

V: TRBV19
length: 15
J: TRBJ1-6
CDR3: CASSMGDSGNSPLHF

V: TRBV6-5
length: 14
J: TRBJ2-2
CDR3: CASTPGADTGELFF

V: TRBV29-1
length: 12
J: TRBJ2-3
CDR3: CSGGPMADTQYF

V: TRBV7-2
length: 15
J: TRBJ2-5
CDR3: CASSLAGRDGETQYF

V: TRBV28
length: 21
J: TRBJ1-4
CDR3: CASSRMAIGTGRGATNEKLFF

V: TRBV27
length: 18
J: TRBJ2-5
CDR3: CASRLTNPLLQGEETQYF

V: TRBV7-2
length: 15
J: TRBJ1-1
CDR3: CASSPMGGVVPEAFF

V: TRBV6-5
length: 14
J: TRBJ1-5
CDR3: CASSFQGPNQPQHF

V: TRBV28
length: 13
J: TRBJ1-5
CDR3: CASSLIGAQPQHF

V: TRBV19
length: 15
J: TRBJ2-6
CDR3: CASSIAGVRANVLTF

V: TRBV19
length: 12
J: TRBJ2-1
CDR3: CASNARGNEQFF

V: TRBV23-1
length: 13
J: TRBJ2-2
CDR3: CASSQSVHRGAVF

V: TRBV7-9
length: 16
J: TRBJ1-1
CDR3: CASSLWRLARNTEAFF

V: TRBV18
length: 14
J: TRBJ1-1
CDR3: CASSPTGINTEAFF

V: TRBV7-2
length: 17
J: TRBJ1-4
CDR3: CASSAHRGVGSNEKLFF

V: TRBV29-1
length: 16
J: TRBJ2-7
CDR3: CSASGSWDSITYEQYF

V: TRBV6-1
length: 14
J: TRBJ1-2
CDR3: CASSDIRARQGYTF

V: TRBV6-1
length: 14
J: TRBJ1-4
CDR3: CASSDSGNAGKLFF

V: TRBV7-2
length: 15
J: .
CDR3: CASSLTGTGVSEQYF

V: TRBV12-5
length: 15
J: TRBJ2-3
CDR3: CASGLRAGVRDTQYF

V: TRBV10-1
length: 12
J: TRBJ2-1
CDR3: CASSGQANEQFF

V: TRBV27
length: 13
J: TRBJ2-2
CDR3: CASTLGQGGELFF

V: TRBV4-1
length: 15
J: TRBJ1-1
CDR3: CASSRELGLNTEAFF

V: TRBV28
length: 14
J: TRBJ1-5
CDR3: CASKQGGSNQPQHF

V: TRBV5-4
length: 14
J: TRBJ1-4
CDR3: CASSLSSTNEKLFF

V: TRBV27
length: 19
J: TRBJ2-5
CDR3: CASSLLGTSGRASGETQYF

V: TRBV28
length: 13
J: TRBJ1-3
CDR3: CASSTGTVGTIYF

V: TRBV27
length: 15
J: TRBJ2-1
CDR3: CASSSSSGDYNEQFF

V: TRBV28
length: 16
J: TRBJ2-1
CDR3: CASSRLGAGSYNEQFF